The 29 T cell receptor beta chains below come from one sample, sequenced in a study of blood T cell repertoires in COVID-19. Profiling relied on immunoSEQ multiplex PCR, and the TCRdb table lists in-frame clones only, not all of them. Here the sample spans more than 150,000 clones, more than 70% being singletons. The source material was peripheral blood. The receptor set was obtained from a man aged 40-49 years with active or convalescent COVID-19.

The chain combines TRBV30 with TRBJ1-3; D is unclear. Germline CDR1 is GTSNPN and CDR2 is SVGIG (reference sequence). Trimming shortened V by 1 base and J by 0 bases, and 7 bases separated the two germline ends. This CDR3 region has 14 residues. DNA of the CDR3: TGTGCCTGGAGTGCCGGTCTCTCTGGAAACACCATATATTTT. This sequence encodes CAWSAGLSGNTIYF.

This clone was seen more than once but under ten times. The genes are TRBV28 and TRBJ1-3; unclear D gene. The CDR3 runs 15 residues. V gave up 5 bases and J gave up 0 bases, with 11 bases separating them. Germline loops: CDR1 MDHEN, CDR2 SYDVKM. The CDR3 DNA sequence: TGTGCCAGCAGTGACACTCAACTCTCTGGAAACACCATATATTTT. It is translated as CASSDTQLSGNTIYF.

The chain joins TRBV3-1 (or the pseudogene TRBV3-2) to TRBJ1-5; 9 bases are shared with TRBD1. V dropped 2 bases and J dropped 6; count of bases not matched to a gene: 11. Germline V lookup: CDR1 LGHDT, CDR2 YNNKEL (reference sequence). There are 17 residues in the CDR3. The CDR3 DNA is TGTGCCAGCAGCCAACGGACAGGGGAGATTGAATGTCAGCCCCAGCATTTT. The encoded protein is CASSQRTGEIECQPQHF.

The rearrangement links TRBV28 to TRBJ1-5; maybe TRBD1 (5 bases). The V and J ends lost 4 bases and 6 bases respectively, with 13 bases between them. The CDR3 runs 14 residues. Germline V gene lookup returns CDR1 MDHEN and CDR2 SYDVKM. In DNA form, the CDR3 reads TGTGCCAGCAGTTCCCCAGGGTCAGGTCAGCCCCAGCATTTT. Protein: CASSSPGSGQPQHF.

This chain uses TRBV30 with TRBJ2-3, with TRBD2 matching over 10 bases. Germline values: CDR1 GTSNPN, CDR2 SVGIG (reference sequence). There are 15 residues in the CDR3. J lost 4 bases, V lost 2 bases, and 6 bases had no gene match. CDR3 sequence reads: CAWSKASGGADTQYF. The CDR3 coding sequence is TGTGCCTGGAGTAAAGCTAGCGGGGGAGCAGATACGCAGTATTTT.

V and J are TRBV30 and TRBJ2-3; 8 nucleotides agree with TRBD2. The CDR3 length is 15 residues. The germline CDR1 and CDR2 sequences are GTSNPN and SVGIG (reference sequence). With 2 bases clipped from V and 4 bases from J, the junction kept 8 bases outside the gene matches. CDR3 region: CAWSKRGGTADTQYF. As DNA, the CDR3 is TGTGCCTGGAGTAAACGGGGGGGCACTGCAGATACGCAGTATTTT.

The chain carries TRBV14 and TRBJ2-1; D remains ambiguous. Germline loops: CDR1 SGHDN, CDR2 FVKESK. The CDR3 length is 17 residues. Trimming removed 1 base at V and 1 base at J, with 14 bases between. The CDR3 region is CASSQALRTGSYNEQFF. CDR3 nucleotides: TGTGCCAGCAGCCAAGCCTTGCGAACCGGGTCCTACAATGAGCAGTTCTTC.

This chain uses TRBV6-5 with TRBJ2-5, with a tentative D call TRBD2 (6 bases). CDR1 MNHEY and CDR2 SVGAGI come from the germline V gene. V was pared by 0 bases and J by 9 bases, with 17 bases between. CDR3 size: 15 residues. DNA for the CDR3: TGTGCCAGCAGTTACTCGGGGCTAGTAGGGGAGGCCCAGTACTTC. Amino acid sequence: CASSYSGLVGEAQYF.

This chain links TRBV7-3 with TRBJ2-1; 12 bases are shared with TRBD2. Unmatched junction bases numbered 3, after V lost 2 bases and J lost 4 bases. The CDR3 runs 16 residues. Germline values: CDR1 SGHTA, CDR2 FQGTGA. The DNA of the CDR3 is TGTGCCAGCAGCTTAGCTAGCGGGGGGGAATACAATGAGCAGTTCTTC. Translating gives CASSLASGGEYNEQFF.

As regards this clone: The same CDR3 also results from other DNA sequences found in this sample. The V gene is TRBV5-1, the J gene TRBJ1-2, with D tentatively TRBD1 (6 bases). There are 13 residues in the CDR3. Trimming took 4 bases from V and 2 from J, leaving 9 bases between them. The germline V gene encodes CDR1 SGHRS and CDR2 YFSETQ. The chain's CDR3 is CASSLGQNYGYTF. CDR3 DNA: TGCGCCAGCAGCCTTGGACAGAACTATGGCTACACCTTC.

V and J are TRBV3-1 (or the pseudogene TRBV3-2) and TRBJ2-2; D possibly corresponds to TRBD2 (6 bases). V was cut by 5 bases and J by 0 bases, with 10 bases left in between. The CDR3 runs 15 residues. Germline V gene sequence: CDR1 LGHDT, CDR2 YNNKEL (reference sequence). This CDR3 is CASSEWGANTGELFF. CDR3 nucleotide sequence: TGTGCCAGCAGCGAGTGGGGGGCGAACACCGGGGAGCTGTTTTTT.

The chain recombines TRBV7-2 with TRBJ1-4, with D unresolved. Trimming took off 1 base at V and 8 bases at J, with 11 bases between the two ends. The CDR3 runs to 14 residues. Germline-derived CDR1 and CDR2 are SGHTA and FQGNSA. CDR3 residues: CASSLVLQAEKLFF. CDR3 bases: TGTGCCAGCAGCTTAGTGTTGCAAGCAGAAAAACTGTTTTTT.

The CDR3 reads CASSPGVLTGELFF. The CDR3 DNA sequence: TGTGCCAGTAGTCCGGGGGTTCTCACCGGGGAGCTGTTTTTT. V and J are TRBV19 and TRBJ2-2; D is possibly TRBD2 (6 bases). The ends were cut back, 5 bases at V and 4 bases at J, with 11 bases in the middle. Germline V gives CDR1 LNHDA, CDR2 SQIVND (reference sequence). The CDR3 has 14 amino acids. Variable domain in full (rest from reference TRBV19 and TRBJ2-2): DGGITQSPKYLFRKEGQNVTLSCEQNLNHDAMYWYRQDPGQGLRLIYYSQIVNDFQKGDIAEGYSVSREKKESFPLTVTSAQKNPTAFYLCASSPGVLTGELFFGEGSRLTVL.

The rearrangement links TRBV19 to TRBJ2-1; 9 nucleotides match TRBD1. There are 16 residues in the CDR3. Losses at the gene ends were 7 bases for V and 4 bases for J; bases not matched to a gene: 11. Germline V gene data show CDR1 as LNHDA and CDR2 as SQIVND (reference sequence). CDR3 in amino acids: CASTPARTGVYNEQFF. The CDR3 DNA reads as TGTGCCAGTACCCCCGCCCGGACAGGGGTGTACAATGAGCAGTTCTTC.

The chain is built from TRBV19 and TRBJ2-7; TRBD1 matches at 9 bases. The CDR3 runs to 13 residues. V shed 6 bases and J 9 bases; nucleotides not matched to a gene: 9. Germline V gene data show CDR1 as LNHDA and CDR2 as SQIVND (reference sequence). CDR3 in amino acids: CASSQGQGRGQYF. For the CDR3, the DNA is TGTGCCAGTAGCCAGGGACAGGGCAGGGGGCAGTACTTC.

The genes are TRBV10-3 and TRBJ1-2; 8 nucleotides match TRBD1. Germline trimming cut 5 bases from V and 5 bases from J; bases unmatched to any gene: 4. CDR1 and CDR2 from the germline V gene are ENHRY and SYGVKD. CDR3 size: 13 residues. The CDR3 region has the DNA TGTGCCATCAGTACAGGGGGTGGGTATGGCTACACCTTC. It translates to CAISTGGGYGYTF.

The chain joins TRBV10-3 to TRBJ2-1; TRBD1 might be the D (5 bases). Trimming stripped 3 bases from V and 5 bases from J, with 14 bases between. Germline V CDR1 and CDR2: ENHRY, SYGVKD. The CDR3 is 15 amino acids. The CDR3 region is CAISETVGRNNEQFF. The CDR3 region has the DNA TGTGCCATCAGTGAAACAGTGGGGCGGAACAATGAGCAGTTCTTC.

This chain connects TRBV7-3 to TRBJ2-5, with 14 bases that match TRBD2. The V gene end was trimmed by 4 bases and the J gene end by 5 bases; junction bases not matched to a gene: 12. The germline V gene has CDR1 SGHTA and CDR2 FQGTGA. CDR3 length: 18 amino acids. In DNA form, the CDR3 reads TGTGCCAGCAGCTCTTCCGGGACTAGCGGGGGCACCGGGGAGACCCAGTACTTC. It codes for CASSSSGTSGGTGETQYF. The complete variable domain, with remaining parts taken from reference TRBV7-3 and TRBJ2-5, reads GAGVSQTPSNKVTEKGKYVELRCDPISGHTALYWYRQSLGQGPEFLIYFQGTGAADDSGLPNDRFFAVRPEGSVSTLKIQRTERGDSAVYLCASSSSGTSGGTGETQYFGPGTRLLVL.

The genes are TRBV19 and TRBJ1-6; TRBD1 agrees at 7 bases. This CDR3 spans 15 amino acids. V gave up 7 bases and J gave up 2 bases; unmatched junction bases: 5. CDR1 and CDR2 from the germline V gene are LNHDA and SQIVND (reference sequence). In DNA, the CDR3 is TGTGCCAGTACCGACAGGGCGACCTATAATTCACCCCTCCACTTT. Protein product: CASTDRATYNSPLHF.

V is TRBV4-1 and J is TRBJ2-5; possibly TRBD2 for D (5 bases). Trimming took off 1 base at V and 5 bases at J, with 11 bases between the two ends. The CDR3 consists of 14 residues. Germline V CDR1 and CDR2: MGHRA, YSYEKL. The CDR3 DNA reads as TGCGCCAGCAGCCAAGCGGACTTTAGGGAGACCCAGTACTTC. Its protein product is CASSQADFRETQYF.

The chain couples TRBV27 to TRBJ1-1; the match to TRBD1 covers 7 bases. The germline gives CDR1 MNHEY, CDR2 SMNVEV (reference sequence). The ends lost 2 bases at V and 3 bases at J; junction bases unmatched: 3. CDR3 length: 14 residues. The CDR3 DNA sequence: TGTGCCAGCAGTTTAGCAGGGGGACACACTGAAGCTTTCTTT. This gives the protein CASSLAGGHTEAFF.

The V and J genes are TRBV5-6 and TRBJ1-5; D is possibly TRBD1 (5 bases). The germline gives CDR1 SGHDT, CDR2 YYEEEE. Between the trimmed V and J ends, which lost 0 bases and 6 bases, there was a span of 7 bases. This CDR3 is built from 13 residues. The CDR3 DNA reads as TGTGCCAGCAGCTTGGCGGGGGTTCAGCCCCAGCATTTT. As protein: CASSLAGVQPQHF.

The chain has TRBV2 and TRBJ1-6; the D is unclear. CDR1 and CDR2 from the germline V gene are SNHLY and FYNNEI. The germline V and J ends were trimmed by 8 bases and 0 bases, with 11 bases remaining between them. The CDR3 runs 15 residues. The CDR3: CASLQSSSYNSPLHF. Written as DNA, the CDR3 is TGTGCCAGCTTACAGTCAAGCTCCTATAATTCACCCCTCCACTTT. Full variable domain (rest looked up from reference TRBV2 and TRBJ1-6): EPEVTQTPSHQVTQMGQEVILRCVPISNHLYFYWYRQILGQKVEFLVSFYNNEISEKSEIFDDQFSVERPDGSNFTLKIRSTKLEDSAMYFCASLQSSSYNSPLHFGNGTRLTVT.

V gene TRBV4-1 combines with J gene TRBJ2-7; TRBD2 agrees at 12 bases. Germline-derived CDR1 and CDR2 are MGHRA and YSYEKL. The CDR3 is 15 amino acids. V shed 3 bases and J 3 bases; nucleotides not matched to a gene: 3. In DNA form, the CDR3 reads TGCGCCAGCAGCCAGACTAGCGGGGGAATCTACGAGCAGTACTTC. This encodes CASSQTSGGIYEQYF.

This clone was recorded once. CDR3 sequence reads: CASRAGGSGTEAFF. In DNA, the CDR3 is TGCGCCAGCAGAGCAGGGGGCTCAGGGACTGAAGCTTTCTTT. The V gene is TRBV5-1, the J gene TRBJ1-1; 8 bases align to TRBD1. J lost 5 bases, V lost 5 bases, and 8 bases had no gene match. Looked up from germline, CDR1 is SGHRS and CDR2 is YFSETQ. CDR3 length: 14 amino acids.

The rearrangement links TRBV24-1 to TRBJ2-1, with D possibly matching TRBD2 (6 bases). Germline V lookup: CDR1 KGHDR, CDR2 SFDVKD. Trimming removed 10 bases from V and 7 bases from J, with 16 bases in between. The CDR3 is 13 residues long. The CDR3 region has the DNA TGTGCCACGCGGGACTCAGGAGGTAATGAGCAGTTCTTC. Translation gives CATRDSGGNEQFF.

This chain connects TRBV2 to TRBJ1-4; D unclear. V was clipped by 4 bases and J by 0 bases, with 6 bases between them. CDR1 is SNHLY and CDR2 is FYNNEI in the germline V gene. The CDR3 extends over 14 amino acids. The CDR3 nucleotides are TGTGCCAGCAGTGTCCCATCAACTAATGAAAAACTGTTTTTT. Residues: CASSVPSTNEKLFF.

The chain uses TRBV9 and TRBJ1-5; 7 bases match TRBD1. CDR1 is SGDLS, CDR2 YYNGEE, per germline. V was pared by 3 bases and J by 4 bases, with 7 bases of the junction left unmatched. This CDR3 spans 15 amino acids. The CDR3 region has the DNA TGTGCCAGCAGCGCAGACGGACAGGTTAATCAGCCCCAGCATTTT. It specifies CASSADGQVNQPQHF.

V gene TRBV18 combines with J gene TRBJ1-2; the D gene is possibly TRBD1 (5 bases). Germline V CDR1 and CDR2: KGHSH, LQKENI. Trimming removed 3 bases from V and 6 bases from J, with 17 bases in between. CDR3 length equals 15 residues. The CDR3 nucleotides are TGTGCCAGCTCACCGACATTGGACAACGTGGATGGCTACACCTTC. It specifies CASSPTLDNVDGYTF.